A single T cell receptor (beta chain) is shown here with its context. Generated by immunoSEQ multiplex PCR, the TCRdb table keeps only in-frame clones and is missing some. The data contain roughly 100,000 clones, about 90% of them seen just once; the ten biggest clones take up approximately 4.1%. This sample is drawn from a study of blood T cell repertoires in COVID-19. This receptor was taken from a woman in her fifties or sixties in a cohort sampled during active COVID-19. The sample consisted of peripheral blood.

CDR3 region: CASSIGHTSLSGRANEQYF. CDR3 nucleotides: TGTGCCAGCAGCATAGGGCATACTTCACTTAGCGGGAGGGCCAACGAGCAGTACTTC. This chain joins TRBV7-9 and TRBJ2-7, with 11 bases matching TRBD2. V was pared by 5 bases and J by 5 bases, with 20 bases of the junction left unmatched. Germline V gene data show CDR1 as SEHNR and CDR2 as FQNEAQ (reference sequence). This CDR3 is built from 19 residues.